The 23 T cell receptor beta chains below were found in one sample sequenced in a study of blood T cell repertoires in COVID-19. The data were produced by immunoSEQ multiplex PCR, yet TCRdb's version contains in-frame clones alone and is incomplete. The top ten clones hold roughly 0.7% of a sample with approximately 470,000 clones, about 90% of them seen once. The sample consisted of PBMCs or T cells enriched from blood (not recorded which). The receptors shown here come from a woman aged 18-29 years who had recovered from COVID-19.

The CDR3 loop reads CTSSPLAGKGTGELFF. For the CDR3, the DNA is TGCACCAGCAGCCCTCTAGCGGGTAAGGGGACCGGGGAGCTGTTTTTT. The chain has TRBV1 and TRBJ2-2; the table's TRBD2 call for D was not verified on the DNA. TRBV1 is recorded as a pseudogene. The CDR3 is 16 amino acids.

As regards this clone: Compared with germline, one end of the junction differs, possibly owing to a read error. The V call is TRBV6-5, the J call TRBJ1-5, with D hard to call. The CDR3 runs 16 residues. CDR1 is MNHEY and CDR2 is SVGAGI in the germline V gene. CDR3 region: CASSYSRPGKGQPQHF. CDR3 in DNA: TGTGCCAGCAGCTACTCCAGGCCGGGGAAGGGACAGCCCCAGCATTTT.

The rearrangement uses TRBV2 and TRBJ1-2, with no clear D. The CDR3 is 12 amino acids. V shed 5 bases and J shed 5 bases, with 9 bases lying between them. Germline V lookup: CDR1 SNHLY, CDR2 FYNNEI. The CDR3 loop reads CASSLSLYGYTF. CDR3 sequence (DNA): TGTGCCAGCAGTTTGAGCCTTTATGGCTACACCTTC.

This clone was counted between two and nine times. This sequence joins TRBV7-2 and TRBJ1-5; no firm D call. The length of the CDR3 is 13 residues. Germline lookup yields CDR1 SGHTA and CDR2 FQGNSA. V was cut by 2 bases and J by 7 bases, with 9 bases left in between. This CDR3 is CASSLNTEQPQHF. CDR3 nucleotides: TGTGCCAGCAGCTTAAATACAGAACAGCCCCAGCATTTT.

This chain links TRBV5-1 with TRBJ2-2, with a possible D match to TRBD2 (6 bases). V dropped 4 bases and J dropped 6 bases, with 13 bases sitting between them. The germline V gene has CDR1 SGHRS and CDR2 YFSETQ. The CDR3 is 14 residues long. As DNA, the CDR3 is TGCGCCAGCAGCCTTCTCGGGGAGGCCGGGGAGCTGTTTTTT. Its translation is CASSLLGEAGELFF.

The chain's CDR3 is CASSLDRFTDTQYF. CDR3 bases: TGTGCCAGCAGCTTAGACAGGTTCACAGATACGCAGTATTTT. This chain joins TRBV11-2 and TRBJ2-3; D remains unclear. Germline assignment: CDR1 SGHAT and CDR2 FQNNGV. The CDR3 has 14 residues. With 0 bases removed from V and 2 bases from J, the gap between germline ends came to 6 bases.

About this clone itself: Different DNA sequences within this sample yield the same CDR3. The V call is TRBV18, the J call TRBJ2-7; 9 nucleotides match TRBD1. Germline CDR1 is KGHSH and CDR2 is LQKENI. CDR3 size: 14 residues. Trimming at V came to 4 bases and at J to 7 bases, leaving 8 bases not matched to a gene. CDR3 residues: CASSRGRTGEEQYF. DNA of the CDR3: TGTGCCAGCTCACGCGGAAGGACAGGGGAAGAGCAGTACTTC.

The genes are TRBV27 and TRBJ2-7, with a possible D match to TRBD1 (6 bases). V lost 3 bases to trimming and J lost 2 bases, with 11 bases between them. The CDR3 length is 14 residues. Germline-derived CDR1 and CDR2 are MNHEY and SMNVEV (reference sequence). CDR3 residues: CASSLWGPAYEQYF. The CDR3 nucleotides are TGTGCCAGCAGTTTGTGGGGGCCTGCCTACGAGCAGTACTTC.

This clone has just one count. The rearrangement uses TRBV9 and TRBJ2-3; D remains ambiguous. Germline lookup yields CDR1 SGDLS and CDR2 YYNGEE. The length of the CDR3 is 13 residues. Trimming shortened V by 4 bases and J by 6 bases, and 12 bases separated the two germline ends. CDR3 protein: CASSSTSGDTQYF. The CDR3 DNA follows: TGTGCCAGCAGCTCCACCTCCGGGGATACGCAGTATTTT.

V and J are TRBV6-1 and TRBJ2-7; TRBD1 agrees at 8 bases. Germline trimming cut 2 bases from V and 8 bases from J; bases unmatched to any gene: 11. The germline V gene encodes CDR1 MNHNS and CDR2 SASEGT. CDR3 size: 15 residues. DNA of the CDR3: TGTGCCAGCAGTGAACCCCGGACAGGGTTGGATCAGCAGTACTTC. Translating gives CASSEPRTGLDQQYF.

The rearrangement joins TRBV7-3 to TRBJ1-2; D gene ambiguous. CDR1 and CDR2 (germline): SGHTA, FQGTGA. The germline V and J ends were trimmed by 5 bases and 5 bases, with 12 bases remaining between them. The CDR3 contains 13 residues. CDR3 in amino acids: CASSQGSGYGYTF. The CDR3 region has the DNA TGTGCCAGCAGCCAAGGGTCGGGGTATGGCTACACCTTC. Looking up the rest from reference TRBV7-3 and TRBJ1-2 gives the full variable domain: GAGVSQTPSNKVTEKGKYVELRCDPISGHTALYWYRQSLGQGPEFLIYFQGTGAADDSGLPNDRFFAVRPEGSVSTLKIQRTERGDSAVYLCASSQGSGYGYTFGSGTRLTVV.

The J gene is TRBJ2-6, the V gene TRBV3-1 (or the pseudogene TRBV3-2), with D maybe TRBD1 (5 bases). The CDR3 loop spans 14 amino acids. V shed 4 bases and J shed 11 bases, with 15 bases lying between them. Germline CDR1 and CDR2: LGHDT and YNNKEL (reference sequence). In DNA form, the CDR3 reads TGTGCCAGCAGCCCATCCGTGAAGGGGTACGTCCTGACTTTC. Translated: CASSPSVKGYVLTF.

This chain joins TRBV2 and TRBJ2-3, with 8 bases identical to TRBD2. Germline trimming cut 7 bases from V and 2 bases from J; bases unmatched to any gene: 8. CDR1 is SNHLY, CDR2 FYNNEI, per germline. The CDR3 length is 15 residues. Written as DNA, the CDR3 is TGTGCCAGCACTCTACGGACTAGCTACACAGATACGCAGTATTTT. Its protein product is CASTLRTSYTDTQYF. The full variable domain, with the rest looked up from reference TRBV2 and TRBJ2-3, is EPEVTQTPSHQVTQMGQEVILRCVPISNHLYFYWYRQILGQKVEFLVSFYNNEISEKSEIFDDQFSVERPDGSNFTLKIRSTKLEDSAMYFCASTLRTSYTDTQYFGPGTRLTVL.

The rearrangement joins TRBV18 to TRBJ2-5; TRBD2 matches 7 bases. The CDR3 spans 15 residues. CDR1 and CDR2 from the germline V gene are KGHSH and LQKENI. V lost 6 bases to trimming and J lost 1 base; unmatched junction nucleotides: 8. CDR3 nucleotides: TGTGCCAGCTCTTCAAGCGGGGCCACCCAAGAGACCCAGTACTTC. This translates into CASSSSGATQETQYF.

V and J are TRBV12-3 or TRBV12-4 and TRBJ1-5; the D is unclear. CDR3 length: 13 amino acids. Trimming shortened V by 4 bases and J by 2 bases, and 6 bases separated the two germline ends. CDR3 residues: CASSSEGNQPQHF. The CDR3 DNA is TGTGCCAGCAGTTCAGAGGGCAATCAGCCCCAGCATTTT.

The chain combines TRBV15 with TRBJ2-7; weak D call: TRBD2 (5 bases). With 1 base removed from V and 1 base from J, the gap between germline ends came to 8 bases. CDR1 and CDR2 from the germline V gene are LNHNV and YYDKDF (reference sequence). The CDR3 loop spans 14 amino acids. This chain's CDR3 is CATSRGAGSYEQYF. The CDR3 DNA follows: TGTGCCACCAGCAGAGGGGCGGGTTCCTACGAGCAGTACTTC.

V and J are TRBV2 and TRBJ1-1; TRBD1 aligns across 9 bases. Unmatched junction bases numbered 15, after V lost 5 bases and J lost 5 bases. Germline lookup yields CDR1 SNHLY and CDR2 FYNNEI. The length of the CDR3 is 17 residues. CDR3 protein: CASSTKSTGGERTEAFF. CDR3 bases: TGTGCCAGCAGTACCAAATCAACAGGGGGCGAGAGGACTGAAGCTTTCTTT.

V is TRBV5-4 and J is TRBJ1-1; the match to TRBD1 covers 7 bases. The ends lost 2 bases at V and 6 bases at J; junction bases unmatched: 1. Per the germline V gene, CDR1 is SGHNT and CDR2 is YYREEE (reference sequence). The CDR3 is made up of 12 amino acids. The CDR3 nucleotides are TGTGCCAGCAGCTTAGGGGGCCCTGAAGCTTTCTTT. As protein: CASSLGGPEAFF.

The chain links TRBV5-1 to TRBJ2-5, with 10 nucleotides matching TRBD1. This CDR3 has 15 amino acids. V shed 5 bases, J shed 1 base, and the junction held 5 bases outside the gene matches. Germline loops: CDR1 SGHRS, CDR2 YFSETQ. CDR3: CASSRTGGIQETQYF. The DNA of the CDR3 is TGCGCCAGCAGTCGGACAGGGGGTATCCAAGAGACCCAGTACTTC.

This sequence joins TRBV4-1 and TRBJ2-5; 10 nucleotides line up with TRBD2. CDR3 size: 17 residues. Germline-derived CDR1 and CDR2 are MGHRA and YSYEKL. J gave up 1 base and V 2 bases, and 7 bases lay outside the gene matches. In DNA, the CDR3 is TGCGCCAGCAGCCAATTTTCAAGCGGGGGGGCCCAAGAGACCCAGTACTTC. Translating gives CASSQFSSGGAQETQYF.

The V call is TRBV27, the J call TRBJ2-7, with D maybe TRBD1 (6 bases). CDR3 size: 15 residues. The V gene lost 8 bases and the J gene lost 5 bases, with 22 bases spanning the gap. Germline CDR1 reads MNHEY; CDR2 reads SMNVEV (reference sequence). The CDR3 loop reads CASRLLRDIAHEQYF. CDR3 DNA sequence: TGTGCCAGCCGCCTCCTCCGGGACATTGCCCACGAGCAGTACTTC.

This sequence joins TRBV27 and TRBJ1-5; 9 bases map to TRBD1. The germline gives CDR1 MNHEY, CDR2 SMNVEV (reference sequence). CDR3 length equals 14 residues. J was trimmed by 5 bases and V by 4 bases; bases with no gene match: 3. This chain's CDR3 is CASSSGQGYQPQHF. CDR3 nucleotides: TGTGCCAGCAGTTCCGGACAGGGGTATCAGCCCCAGCATTTT.

J is TRBJ2-3 and V is TRBV2; D not resolved. Germline CDR1 and CDR2: SNHLY and FYNNEI. The CDR3 is made up of 13 amino acids. Trimming stripped 2 bases from V and 5 bases from J, with 8 bases between. CDR3 protein: CASSEQRGDTQYF. The CDR3 DNA reads TGTGCCAGCAGTGAACAGAGAGGAGATACGCAGTATTTT.